The rows below give T cell receptor beta chains drawn from one sample of a study of tumor-infiltrating lymphocytes in primary liver carcinoma. Via MiXCR, TCRdb re-called the multiplex PCR reads, giving one row per CDR3 protein. This table has fewer than 350,000 distinct CDR3 sequences, more than 55% appearing once. Sequencing was done on a sample of peripheral blood. These receptors all come from a man aged 35-49 years with primary liver carcinoma and hepatitis B virus infection. The CDR3 runs from the conserved cysteine through the conserved F or W. The order of the fields is CDR3 DNA, CDR3 protein, D gene, J gene, clone size, V gene. The D gene is left open where the match is weak. The listing skips clone size in some rows; elsewhere it reads once, few, many or a size class.

DNA: TGTGCCAGCAGTCCAGAAGCCCAGCCCCAGCATTTT
CDR3: CASSPEAQPQHF
D: NA
J: TRBJ1-5
size: few
V: TRBV12-3/TRBV12-4

DNA: TGCAGCGTTGATTACTTGGGCACCGGGGAGCTGTTTTTT
CDR3: CSVDYLGTGELFF
D: NA
J: TRBJ2-2
size: many
V: TRBV29-1

DNA: TGTGCCAACAGAAACGGTGGGGCAACTAATGAAAAACTGTTTTTT
CDR3: CANRNGGATNEKLFF
D: NA
J: TRBJ1-4
size: NA
V: TRBV6-5

DNA: TGTGCCAGCAGTGACTCGTACCTCACAGATACGCAGTATTTT
CDR3: CASSDSYLTDTQYF
D: NA
J: TRBJ2-3
size: few
V: TRBV6-4

DNA: TGTGCCAGCAATGAAGCAGGTTTATCCAATCAGCTCCAGCATTTT
CDR3: CASNEAGLSNQLQHF
D: NA
J: TRBJ1-5
size: NA
V: TRBV6-1

DNA: TGCAGCGTTGGGACTGGCGAGACTTACAATGAGCAGTTCTTC
CDR3: CSVGTGETYNEQFF
D: NA
J: TRBJ2-1
size: NA
V: TRBV29-1

DNA: TGTGCCAGCAGCTTTCCCTCTAGCGGGAGTGGAAATACGCAGTATTTT
CDR3: CASSFPSSGSGNTQYF
D: TRBD2
J: TRBJ2-3
size: NA
V: TRBV5-6

DNA: TGTGCCAGCAGCCTCCGGACCGCCGCGCCCCCGAACACTGAAGCTTTCTTT
CDR3: CASSLRTAAPPNTEAFF
D: NA
J: TRBJ1-1
size: NA
V: TRBV11-2

DNA: TGCGCCAGCAGCCTATCAGGGAGCGGAAACACTGAAGCTTTCTTC
CDR3: CASSLSGSGNTEAFF
D: NA
J: TRBJ1-1
size: NA
V: TRBV4-1

DNA: TGTGCCAGCAGTGAGAACCAGGACTATGGCTACACCTTC
CDR3: CASSENQDYGYTF
D: NA
J: TRBJ1-2
size: many
V: TRBV6-1

DNA: TGCAGAGTCTTCCATCGGGACAGATACAATGAGCAGCTCTTC
CDR3: CRVFHRDRYNEQLF
D: TRBD1
J: TRBJ2-1
size: NA
V: TRBV29-1

DNA: TGTGCCAGCAACCTGAGGACTAGCGGGAGTACCGAGCAGTACTTC
CDR3: CASNLRTSGSTEQYF
D: TRBD2
J: TRBJ2-7
size: NA
V: TRBV12-3/TRBV12-4

DNA: TGTGCCAGCAGCGCAACCCTCGCCTACGAGCAGTATTTC
CDR3: CASSATLAYEQYF
D: NA
J: TRBJ2-7
size: NA
V: TRBV11-2

DNA: TGTGCCAGCAGCCAAGTTCGACGGCAACAGTTCTTC
CDR3: CASSQVRRQQFF
D: NA
J: TRBJ2-1
size: NA
V: TRBV14

DNA: TGTGCCAGCAGTTCTCCACGTCACAGGGGAGGCTACACCTTC
CDR3: CASSSPRHRGGYTF
D: TRBD1
J: TRBJ1-2
size: once
V: TRBV7-2

DNA: TGTGCCAGCAGACCTAGCGGCCAAGAGACCCAGTACTTC
CDR3: CASRPSGQETQYF
D: TRBD2
J: TRBJ2-5
size: few
V: TRBV12-3/TRBV12-4

DNA: TGTGCCAGTACCTCGGGACTAGCGGGTCAAGAGACCCAGTACTTC
CDR3: CASTSGLAGQETQYF
D: TRBD2
J: TRBJ2-5
size: many
V: TRBV6-1

DNA: TGTGCCAGCAGCTTACTGCTGCGGGAGACCCTGTACTTC
CDR3: CASSLLLRETLYF
D: TRBD2
J: TRBJ2-5
size: NA
V: TRBV11-2

DNA: TGCGCCACCAGCCAAGTTGGGGAGGGCAACTATGGCTACACCTTC
CDR3: CATSQVGEGNYGYTF
D: NA
J: TRBJ1-2
size: NA
V: TRBV4-3

DNA: TGCGCCAGCAGCCCGGAGGGAGGCTACCAAGAGACCCAGTACTTC
CDR3: CASSPEGGYQETQYF
D: NA
J: TRBJ2-5
size: NA
V: TRBV5-1

DNA: TGCGCCAGCAGGGCTAATAGCCCCTACAATGAGCAGTTCTTC
CDR3: CASRANSPYNEQFF
D: NA
J: TRBJ2-1
size: NA
V: TRBV11-2

DNA: TGTGGCACCCGGGATAGCCAAGCCTACGAGCAGTACTTC
CDR3: CGTRDSQAYEQYF
D: NA
J: TRBJ2-7
size: NA
V: TRBV10-3

DNA: TGTAGCGTTGTACAGGGGGCCACTGAAGCTTTCTTT
CDR3: CSVVQGATEAFF
D: TRBD1
J: TRBJ1-1
size: NA
V: TRBV29-1

DNA: TGTGCCAGCAGCCGAACCCCTTTAGGGACAGGGGTGAATGAGCAGTTCTTC
CDR3: CASSRTPLGTGVNEQFF
D: TRBD1
J: TRBJ2-1
size: many
V: TRBV11-3

DNA: TGTGCCAGCAGCCATAGCGTCGGTCTCTCTGGAAACACCATATATTTT
CDR3: CASSHSVGLSGNTIYF
D: NA
J: TRBJ1-3
size: NA
V: TRBV14

DNA: TGTGCCAGCAGTCCTCGAGGAGGGAATTCACCCCTCCACTTT
CDR3: CASSPRGGNSPLHF
D: NA
J: TRBJ1-6
size: NA
V: TRBV28

DNA: TGTGCCAGCAGTGATCAGACTAGCGGTTTAAATGAGCAGTTCTTC
CDR3: CASSDQTSGLNEQFF
D: TRBD2
J: TRBJ2-1
size: once
V: TRBV2

DNA: TGTGCCAGCAGCCACATGATAGAGCAGTTCTTC
CDR3: CASSHMIEQFF
D: NA
J: TRBJ2-1
size: NA
V: TRBV11-2

DNA: TGTGCCAGTCACTTCACGGGAGAAAACAATGTGCAGTTCTTC
CDR3: CASHFTGENNVQFF
D: NA
J: TRBJ2-1
size: NA
V: TRBV6-6